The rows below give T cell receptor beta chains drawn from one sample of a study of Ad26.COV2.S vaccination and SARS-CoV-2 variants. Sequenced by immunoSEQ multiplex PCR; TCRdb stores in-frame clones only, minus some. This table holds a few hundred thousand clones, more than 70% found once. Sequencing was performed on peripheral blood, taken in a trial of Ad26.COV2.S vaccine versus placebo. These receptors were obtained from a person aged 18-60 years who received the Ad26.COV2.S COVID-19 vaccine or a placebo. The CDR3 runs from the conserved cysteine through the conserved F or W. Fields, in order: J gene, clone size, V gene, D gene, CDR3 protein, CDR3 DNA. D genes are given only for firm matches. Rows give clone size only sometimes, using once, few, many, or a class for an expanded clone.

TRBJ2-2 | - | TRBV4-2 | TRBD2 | CASSQDLASGIIGELFF | TGTGCCAGCAGCCAAGATCTGGCTAGCGGGATTATCGGGGAGCTGTTTTTT
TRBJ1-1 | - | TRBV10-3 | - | CAIRDSMNTEAFF | TGTGCCATCAGGGACAGCATGAACACTGAAGCTTTCTTT
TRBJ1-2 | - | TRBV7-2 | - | CASSLMGRGTYGYTF | TGTGCCAGCAGCTTAATGGGACGCGGAACCTATGGCTACACCTTC
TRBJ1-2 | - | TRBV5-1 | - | CASSLASGGANYGYTF | TGCGCCAGCAGCCTGGCGTCCGGGGGGGCTAACTATGGCTACACCTTC
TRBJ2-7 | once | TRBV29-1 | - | CSVEKDRDYEQYF | TGCAGCGTTGAAAAGGACAGAGACTACGAGCAGTACTTC
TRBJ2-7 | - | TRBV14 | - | CASSQEREQYF | TGTGCCAGCAGCCAAGAGAGGGAGCAGTACTTC
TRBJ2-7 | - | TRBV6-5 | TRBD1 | CASSSGQGTYEQYF | TGTGCCAGCAGTTCCGGACAGGGGACCTACGAGCAGTACTTC
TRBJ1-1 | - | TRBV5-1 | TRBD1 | CASSLGRDSHLDTEAFF | TGCGCCAGCAGCTTGGGGCGGGACAGTCACTTGGACACTGAAGCTTTCTTT
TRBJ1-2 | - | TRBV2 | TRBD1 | CASSTLTGGTWGYTF | TGTGCCAGCAGTACATTGACAGGGGGAACTTGGGGCTACACCTTC
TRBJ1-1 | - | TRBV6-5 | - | CASSPVLGPTEAFF | TGTGCCAGCAGTCCCGTTTTGGGGCCCACTGAAGCTTTCTTT
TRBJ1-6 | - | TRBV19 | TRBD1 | CASSPWTGNSPLHF | TGTGCCAGTAGTCCCTGGACAGGGAATTCACCCCTCCACTTT
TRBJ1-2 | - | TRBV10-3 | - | CASGQTLDGYTF | TGTGCCAGTGGGCAGACCTTAGATGGCTACACCTTC
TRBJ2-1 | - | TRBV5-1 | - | CASSLGRQGNEQFF | TGCGCCAGCAGCTTGGGCCGTCAGGGTAATGAGCAGTTCTTC
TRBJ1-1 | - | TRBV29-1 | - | CSVGPLLRNTEAFF | TGCAGCGTCGGACCGCTGTTACGGAACACTGAAGCTTTCTTT
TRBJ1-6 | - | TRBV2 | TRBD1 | CASSGQGRPPLHF | TGTGCCAGCTCTGGACAGGGAAGGCCACCCCTCCACTTT
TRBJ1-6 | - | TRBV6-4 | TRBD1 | CASTRRTGRPKLHNSPLHF | TGTGCCAGCACTCGTAGGACAGGGCGACCGAAGTTGCATAATTCACCCCTCCACTTT
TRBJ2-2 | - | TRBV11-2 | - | CASSLTGNTGELFF | TGTGCCAGCAGCTTGACAGGGAACACCGGGGAGCTGTTTTTT
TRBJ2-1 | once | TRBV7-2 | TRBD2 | CASSLRVAGAPYNEQFF | TGTGCCAGCAGCTTAAGGGTAGCGGGGGCCCCCTACAATGAGCAGTTCTTC
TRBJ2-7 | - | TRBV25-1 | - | CASSELASEQYF | TGTGCCAGCAGTGAATTGGCATCCGAGCAGTACTTC
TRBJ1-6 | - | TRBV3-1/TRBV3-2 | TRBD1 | CASSQITGQGSSPLHF | TGTGCCAGCAGCCAAATTACTGGACAGGGCAGTTCACCCCTCCACTTT
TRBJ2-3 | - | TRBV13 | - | CASSRRSSSDTQYF | TGTGCCAGCAGCCGCCGATCTAGCTCCGATACGCAGTATTTT
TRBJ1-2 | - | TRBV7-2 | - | CASSPSEFNYGYTF | TGTGCCAGCAGCCCGTCTGAGTTTAACTATGGCTACACCTTC
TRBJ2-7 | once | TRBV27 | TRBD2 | CASTPSGGNYEQYF | TGTGCCAGCACCCCTAGCGGGGGGAACTACGAGCAGTACTTC
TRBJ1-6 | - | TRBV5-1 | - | CASSLSAGAKYNSPLHF | TGCGCCAGCAGCTTGTCGGCAGGGGCGAAGTATAATTCACCCCTCCACTTT
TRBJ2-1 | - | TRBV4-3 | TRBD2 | CASSLRLAGMTVGYNEQFF | TGCGCCAGCAGCCTACGACTAGCGGGGATGACCGTGGGCTACAATGAGCAGTTCTTC
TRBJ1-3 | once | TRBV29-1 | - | CAYVSSVSGNTIYF | TGCGCCTACGTCTCCAGTGTCTCTGGAAACACCATATATTTT
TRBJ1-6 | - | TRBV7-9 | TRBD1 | CASSLLRNRGNSPLHF | TGTGCCAGCAGCTTATTGAGGAACAGGGGAAATTCACCCCTCCACTTT
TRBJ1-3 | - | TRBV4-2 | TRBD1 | CASSPGTDSNTIYF | TGTGCCAGCAGCCCCGGGACAGACTCTAACACCATATATTTT
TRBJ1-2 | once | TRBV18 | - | CASSPDSGYGYTF | TGTGCCAGCTCACCAGATTCGGGATATGGCTACACCTTC
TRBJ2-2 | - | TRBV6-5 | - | CASSFWYRDHGELFF | TGTGCCAGCAGTTTTTGGTACAGGGACCACGGGGAGCTGTTTTTT
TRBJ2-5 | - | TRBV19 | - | CASSVFTSGVETQYF | TGTGCCAGTAGTGTCTTCACCTCAGGGGTAGAGACCCAGTACTTC
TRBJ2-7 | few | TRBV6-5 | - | CASSLSYGGEQYF | TGTGCCAGCAGCCTTTCATACGGGGGCGAGCAGTACTTC
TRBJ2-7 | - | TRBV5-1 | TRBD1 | CASSTGQGTYEQYF | TGCGCCAGCAGCACGGGACAGGGGACCTACGAGCAGTACTTC
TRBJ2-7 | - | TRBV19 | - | CASTPPDGPYEQYF | TGTGCCAGTACCCCCCCCGACGGACCCTACGAGCAGTACTTC
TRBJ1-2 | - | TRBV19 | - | CASSIRGYGYTF | TGTGCCAGTAGTATAAGGGGGTATGGCTACACCTTC
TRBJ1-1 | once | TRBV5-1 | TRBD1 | CASSPDRGLNTEAFF | TGCGCCAGCAGCCCCGACAGGGGGCTTAACACTGAAGCTTTCTTT
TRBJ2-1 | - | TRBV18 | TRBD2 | CASSPPGTSGGVNEQFF | TGTGCCAGCTCACCACCAGGGACTAGCGGGGGGGTGAATGAGCAGTTCTTC
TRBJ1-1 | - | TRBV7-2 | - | CASSLGLQVRAFF | TGTGCCAGCAGCTTAGGTTTACAAGTTAGAGCTTTCTTT
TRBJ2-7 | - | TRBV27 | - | CASSRSPGSYEQYF | TGTGCCAGCAGCAGGAGTCCGGGCTCCTACGAGCAGTACTTC
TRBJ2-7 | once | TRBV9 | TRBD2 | CASSLGLAGYEQYF | TGTGCCAGCAGCCTCGGACTAGCGGGATACGAGCAGTACTTC
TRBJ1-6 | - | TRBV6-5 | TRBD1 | CASVTGEIRSPLHF | TGTGCCAGTGTGACAGGGGAGATACGGTCACCCCTCCACTTT
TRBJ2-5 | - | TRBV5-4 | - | CASSLESGLDETQYF | TGTGCCAGCAGCTTGGAAAGCGGGTTGGACGAGACCCAGTACTTC
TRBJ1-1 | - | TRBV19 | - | CASSIGGAGEAFF | TGTGCCAGTAGTATAGGAGGGGCTGGTGAAGCTTTCTTT
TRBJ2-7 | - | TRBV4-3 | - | CASSQDLSGGFSYEQYF | TGCGCCAGCAGCCAAGATCTATCTGGGGGTTTCTCCTACGAGCAGTACTTC
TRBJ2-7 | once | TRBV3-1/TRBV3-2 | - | CASSQDPRANPTYEQYF | TGTGCCAGCAGCCAAGACCCACGGGCCAACCCTACCTACGAGCAGTACTTC
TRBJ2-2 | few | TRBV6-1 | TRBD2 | CASSEYSLAGEITGELFF | TGTGCCAGCAGTGAATATAGCCTAGCGGGAGAGATCACCGGGGAGCTGTTTTTT
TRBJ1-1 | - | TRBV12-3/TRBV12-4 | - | CASSLNGGARAFF | TGTGCCAGCAGTTTAAATGGGGGGGCACGGGCTTTCTTT
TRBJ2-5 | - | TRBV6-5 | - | CASIGFGGQETQYF | TGTGCCAGCATTGGTTTCGGGGGCCAAGAGACCCAGTACTTC
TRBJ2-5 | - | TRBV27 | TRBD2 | CASSPGTSAYQETQYF | TGTGCCAGCAGCCCCGGGACTAGCGCGTACCAAGAGACCCAGTACTTC
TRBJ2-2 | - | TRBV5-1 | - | CASSGQEAGELFF | TGCGCCAGCAGCGGGCAGGAGGCCGGGGAGCTGTTTTTT
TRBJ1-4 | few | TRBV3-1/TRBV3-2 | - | CASSQSQQLNEKLFF | TGTGCCAGCAGCCAGTCTCAACAACTTAATGAAAAACTGTTTTTT
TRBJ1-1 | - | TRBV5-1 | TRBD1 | CASSLGDRANTEAFF | TGCGCCAGCAGCTTGGGCGACAGGGCGAACACTGAAGCTTTCTTT
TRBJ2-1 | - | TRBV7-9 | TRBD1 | CASSPGPKLGQGLYNEQFF | TGTGCCAGCAGCCCTGGGCCCAAGCTAGGACAGGGCCTCTACAATGAGCAGTTCTTC